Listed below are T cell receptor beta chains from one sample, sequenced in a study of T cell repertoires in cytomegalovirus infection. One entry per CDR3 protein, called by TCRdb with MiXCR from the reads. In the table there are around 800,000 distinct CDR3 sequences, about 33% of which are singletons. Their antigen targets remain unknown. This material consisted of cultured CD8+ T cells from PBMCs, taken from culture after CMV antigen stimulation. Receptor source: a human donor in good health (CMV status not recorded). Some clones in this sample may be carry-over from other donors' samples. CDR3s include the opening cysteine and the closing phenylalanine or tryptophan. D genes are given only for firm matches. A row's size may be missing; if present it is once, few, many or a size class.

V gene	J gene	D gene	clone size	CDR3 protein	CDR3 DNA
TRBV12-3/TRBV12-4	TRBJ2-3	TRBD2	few	CASSSALAGGERDTQYF	TGTGCCAGCAGTTCGGCCCTAGCGGGGGGGGAGAGAGATACGCAGTATTTT
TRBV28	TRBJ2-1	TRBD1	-	CASSLARQGALYNEQFF	TGTGCCAGCAGCCTTGCCCGACAGGGGGCCTTGTACAATGAGCAGTTCTTC
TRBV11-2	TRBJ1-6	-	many	CASSLESGGDSPLHF	TGTGCCAGCAGCTTAGAGTCTGGGGGCGATTCACCCCTCCACTTT
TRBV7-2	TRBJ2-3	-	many	CASSLWAGYTDTQYF	TGTGCCAGCAGCTTGTGGGCGGGTTACACAGATACGCAGTATTTT
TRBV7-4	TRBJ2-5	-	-	CVSERETQYF	TGTGTCAGCGAGAGAGAGACCCAGTACTTC
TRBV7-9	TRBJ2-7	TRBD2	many	CASSPGTSGPYEQYF	TGTGCCAGCAGCCCAGGGACTAGCGGACCCTACGAGCAGTACTTC
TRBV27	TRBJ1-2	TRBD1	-	CASSPIQGGYGYTF	TGTGCCAGCAGTCCGATACAGGGGGGCTATGGCTACACCTTC
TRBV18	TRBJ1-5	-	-	CASSPPEWGPSNQPQHF	TGTGCCAGCTCACCACCGGAGTGGGGGCCGAGCAATCAGCCCCAGCATTTT
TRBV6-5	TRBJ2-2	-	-	CASSYSPTLDTGELFF	TGTGCCAGCAGTTACTCACCGACCTTGGACACCGGGGAGCTGTTTTTT
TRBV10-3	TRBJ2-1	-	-	CAISDVQETKQFF	TGTGCCATCAGTGATGTCCAGGAAACCAAGCAGTTCTTC
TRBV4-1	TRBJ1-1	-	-	CASSPARGGIEAFF	TGCGCCAGCAGCCCAGCAAGGGGTGGCATTGAAGCTTTCTTT
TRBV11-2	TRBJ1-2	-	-	CASSLGGGISYGYTF	TGTGCCAGCAGCTTAGGAGGGGGGATCTCTTATGGCTACACCTTC
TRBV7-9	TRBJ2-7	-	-	CASSHGGGASYEQYF	TGTGCCAGCAGTCATGGAGGGGGGGCCTCCTACGAGCAGTACTTC
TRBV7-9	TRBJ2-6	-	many	CASSPRVAGANVLTF	TGTGCCAGCAGCCCAAGGGTGGCTGGGGCCAACGTCCTGACTTTC